A few counts support the clone carrying this T cell receptor beta chain. Its antigen is not identified. Whole-study findings and limits: Tumor-infiltrating Treg TCR alpha and beta sequences overlapped most with tumor naive CD4+ T cells, then blood naive.

The CDR3 has 12 residues. CDR1 is MGHRA and CDR2 is YSYEKL in the germline V gene. V dropped 1 base and J dropped 6 bases, with 7 bases sitting between them. From the 5' RACE reads, TCRdb called clonotypes with MiXCR, one entry per CDR3 protein. The sample records about 32,000 distinct CDR3 sequences, around a quarter being singletons. The J gene is TRBJ2-7, the V gene TRBV4-1; D call uncertain. The sequencing sample was made of memory CD4+ T cells sorted from blood. Subset indicated: memory CD4+ T cells, CD4+CD45RO+CD25-. The sequence came from a female donor with breast cancer. As DNA, the CDR3 is TGCGCCAGCAGCCAAGGTGGAAGCGAGCAGTACTTC. Its protein product is CASSQGGSEQYF.